This T cell receptor (beta chain) emerged from a study of T cell responses to AZD1222 COVID-19 vaccine. Study-level results: The span of vaccine-associated CD4 TCRs extended across spike, with dominance at 160-218 and 743-854.

In the case of this clone: Its antigen is still unknown.

V was clipped by 3 bases and J by 0 bases, with 9 bases between them. The CDR3 extends over 14 amino acids. CDR1 and CDR2 from the germline V gene are SGHRS and YFSETQ. Clones were read by immunoSEQ multiplex PCR, and TCRdb kept only the in-frame ones, dropping some. In the table there are more than 110,000 clones, 92% of which are singletons. Sequencing used peripheral blood, obtained on day 0 of AZD1222 vaccination. The chain has TRBV5-1 and TRBJ1-2; no definite D call. The TCR sequence derives from an adult in good health. CDR3 in amino acids: CASSWQDPNYGYTF. CDR3 in DNA: TGCGCCAGCAGCTGGCAGGATCCTAACTATGGCTACACCTTC. The whole variable domain, filled in from reference TRBV5-1 and TRBJ1-2, reads KAGVTQTPRYLIKTRGQQVTLSCSPISGHRSVSWYQQTPGQGLQFLFEYFSETQRNKGNFPGRFSGRQFSNSRSEMNVSTLELGDSALYLCASSWQDPNYGYTFGSGTRLTVV.